A single sample is the source of the 7 T cell receptor beta chains below, sequenced in a study of post-analysis software for immune sequencing data. The study's findings and limits: In patients, TRBV5-6, TRBV5-1 and TRBV20-1 belonged to roughly five TRBV segments found more frequently than in controls.

Prepared TCR beta cDNA libraries contained unique molecular identifiers. TCRdb re-called the PCR reads with MiXCR, one entry per CDR3 protein. The table lists about 820,000 distinct CDR3 sequences, roughly 50% of them singletons. For these receptors, no antigen is known. The sequenced sample was blood. The receptors originated from a girl aged 5 to 17 with multiple sclerosis.

The chain is built from TRBV21-1 and TRBJ2-1. TRBV21-1 is an annotated pseudogene. This CDR3 is built from 15 residues. CDR3 DNA: TGTGCCAGCAGCAAACCCATTTCCTCCTACAATGAGCAGTTCTTC. Its translation is CASSKPISSYNEQFF.

This rearrangement joins TRBV12-3 or TRBV12-4 to TRBJ2-1; 9 nucleotides match TRBD2. The CDR3 is 16 residues long. Unmatched junction bases numbered 12, after V lost 5 bases and J lost 7 bases. This chain's CDR3 is CASSLLAGAPSNEQFF. The CDR3 coding sequence is TGTGCCAGCAGTCTCTTAGCGGGGGCCCCCAGTAATGAGCAGTTCTTC.

The chain links TRBV5-1 to TRBJ1-1, with unresolved D. The CDR3 spans 14 residues. V lost 1 base and J 4 bases, leaving 11 bases between the germline ends. Germline loops: CDR1 SGHRS, CDR2 YFSETQ. CDR3 protein: CASSLPSGSTEAFF. The DNA of the CDR3 is TGCGCCAGCAGCTTGCCCTCGGGGAGCACTGAAGCTTTCTTT.

The chain recombines TRBV2 with TRBJ2-5; weak D call: TRBD1 (8 bases). V was trimmed by 0 bases and J by 6 bases, leaving 14 bases between them. This CDR3 has 15 amino acids. The germline gives CDR1 SNHLY, CDR2 FYNNEI. CDR3 in amino acids: CASSEASQGGQTQYF. CDR3 in DNA: TGTGCCAGCAGTGAAGCATCACAGGGGGGGCAGACCCAGTACTTC.

This clonotype came up a few times. V usage is TRBV7-6 and J usage is TRBJ1-1, with TRBD1 matching over 11 bases. Germline-derived CDR1 and CDR2 are SGHVS and FNYEAQ. With 4 bases clipped from V and 8 bases from J, the junction kept 3 bases outside the gene matches. CDR3 length: 13 amino acids. The DNA for the CDR3 is TGTGCCAGCAGCTCACGGACAGGGGGCGAAGCTTTCTTT. Translating it yields CASSSRTGGEAFF.

In DNA form, the CDR3 reads TGCAGCGCAGGGACGTCCGGCTACACCTTC. Translation: CSAGTSGYTF. The chain is built from TRBV29-1 and TRBJ1-2, with D perhaps matching TRBD1 (5 bases). The CDR3 has 10 residues. CDR1 and CDR2 from the germline V gene are SQVTM and ANQGSEA. V was clipped by 7 bases and J by 8 bases, with 11 bases between them.

J is TRBJ2-5 and V is TRBV20-1, with D possibly TRBD2 on 6 matching bases. V was cut by 3 bases and J by 2 bases, with 10 bases left in between. Germline values: CDR1 DFQATT, CDR2 SNEGSKA (reference sequence). The CDR3 consists of 13 residues. The CDR3 DNA sequence: TGCAGTGCTAGGAGGGACTTTCAAGAGACCCAGTACTTC. Translation: CSARRDFQETQYF.